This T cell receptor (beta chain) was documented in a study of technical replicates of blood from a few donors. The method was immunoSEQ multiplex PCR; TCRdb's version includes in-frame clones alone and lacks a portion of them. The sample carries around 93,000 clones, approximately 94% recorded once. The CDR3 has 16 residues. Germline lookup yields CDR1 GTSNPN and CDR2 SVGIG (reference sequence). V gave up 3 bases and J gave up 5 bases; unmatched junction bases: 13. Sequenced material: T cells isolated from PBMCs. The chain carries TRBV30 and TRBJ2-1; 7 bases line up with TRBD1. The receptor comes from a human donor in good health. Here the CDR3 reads CAWSSRWDRADNEQFF. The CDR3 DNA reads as TGTGCCTGGAGCAGCCGCTGGGACAGAGCCGACAATGAGCAGTTCTTC.